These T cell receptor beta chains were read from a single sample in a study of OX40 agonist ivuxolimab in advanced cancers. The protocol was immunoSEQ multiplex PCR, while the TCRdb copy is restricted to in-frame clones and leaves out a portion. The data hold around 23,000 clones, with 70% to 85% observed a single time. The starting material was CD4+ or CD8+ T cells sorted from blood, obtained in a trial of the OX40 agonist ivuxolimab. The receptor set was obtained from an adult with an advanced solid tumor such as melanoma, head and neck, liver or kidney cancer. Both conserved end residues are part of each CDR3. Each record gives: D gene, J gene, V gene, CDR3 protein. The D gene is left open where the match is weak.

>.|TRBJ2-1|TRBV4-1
CASSQDISALGSNEQFF
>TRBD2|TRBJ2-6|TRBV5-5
CASSPLAGSAGTGANVLTF
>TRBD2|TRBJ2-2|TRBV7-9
CAISTSGRGNTGELFF
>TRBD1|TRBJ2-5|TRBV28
CASSLPTGAGETQYF
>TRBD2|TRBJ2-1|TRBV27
CASSLLRGFKNEQFF
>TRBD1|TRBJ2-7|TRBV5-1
CASSFFGQGTYEQYF
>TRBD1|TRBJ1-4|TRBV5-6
CASSWTTGSTNEKLFF
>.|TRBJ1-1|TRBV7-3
CASSPGSHRAEAFF
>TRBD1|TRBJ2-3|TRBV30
CAWRTGGGFRTDTQYF
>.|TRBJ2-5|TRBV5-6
CASSLWATGWQETQYF
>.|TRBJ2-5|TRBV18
CASSQDQETQYF
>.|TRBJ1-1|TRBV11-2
CASSPPGLSVNTEAFF
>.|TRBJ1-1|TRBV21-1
CASSVEADLIPNTEAFF
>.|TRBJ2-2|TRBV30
CAWGYTNTGELFF
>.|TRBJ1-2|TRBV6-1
CASSATVYGYTF
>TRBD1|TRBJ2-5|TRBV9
CASSVEEGGDRGHKETQYF
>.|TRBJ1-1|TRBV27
CASSLLAALGGTEAFF
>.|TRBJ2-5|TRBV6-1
CASSESQVQETQYF
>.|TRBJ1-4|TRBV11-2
CASGRLGATNEKLFF
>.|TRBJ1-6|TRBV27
CASSFNNSPLHF
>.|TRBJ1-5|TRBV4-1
CASSQEGQLSNQPQHF
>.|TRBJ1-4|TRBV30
CAWSGKTLSEKLFF
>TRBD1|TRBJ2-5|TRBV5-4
CASSLRDRVAETQYF
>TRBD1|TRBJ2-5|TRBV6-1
CASSEAPDRQFGVTQYF
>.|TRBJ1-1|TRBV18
CASSPSRAEVGAFF
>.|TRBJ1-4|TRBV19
CASSPQALGPTGNEKLFF
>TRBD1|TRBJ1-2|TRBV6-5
CASRSSGDRVGYTF
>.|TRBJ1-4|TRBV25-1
CASSETGPTNEKLFF